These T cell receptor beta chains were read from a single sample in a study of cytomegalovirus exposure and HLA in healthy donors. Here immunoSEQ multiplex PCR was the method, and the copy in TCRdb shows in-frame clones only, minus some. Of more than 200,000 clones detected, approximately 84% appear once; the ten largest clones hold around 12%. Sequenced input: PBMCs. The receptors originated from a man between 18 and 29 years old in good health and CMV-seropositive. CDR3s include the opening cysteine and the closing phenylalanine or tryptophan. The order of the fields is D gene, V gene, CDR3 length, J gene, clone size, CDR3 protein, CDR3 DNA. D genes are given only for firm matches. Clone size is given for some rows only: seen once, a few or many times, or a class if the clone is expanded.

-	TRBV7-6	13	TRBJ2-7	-	CASSTGEGDEQYF	TGTGCCAGCAGCACCGGCGAGGGTGACGAGCAGTACTTC
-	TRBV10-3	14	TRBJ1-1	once	CAIRDRPQGTEAFF	TGTGCCATCAGAGACAGGCCGCAGGGAACTGAAGCTTTCTTT
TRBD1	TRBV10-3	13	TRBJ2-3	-	CAIRDRVTDTQYF	TGTGCCATCCGGGACAGGGTTACAGATACGCAGTATTTT
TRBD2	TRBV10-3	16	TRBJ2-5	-	CAISESRLAGEETQYF	TGTGCCATCAGTGAGTCCCGACTAGCGGGAGAAGAGACCCAGTACTTC
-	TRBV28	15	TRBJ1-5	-	CASRVSAYSNQPQHF	TGTGCCAGCAGGGTATCGGCTTATAGCAATCAGCCCCAGCATTTT
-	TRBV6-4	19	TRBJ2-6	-	CASSERGGGGLSGANVLTF	TGTGCCAGCAGTGAAAGGGGCGGAGGCGGGCTCTCTGGGGCCAACGTCCTGACTTTC
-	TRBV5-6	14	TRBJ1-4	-	CASSQDPTREKLFF	TGTGCCAGCAGCCAGGACCCCACTCGGGAAAAACTGTTTTTT
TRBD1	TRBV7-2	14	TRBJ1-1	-	CASSKWTGHTEAFF	TGTGCCAGCAGCAAATGGACAGGCCACACTGAAGCTTTCTTT
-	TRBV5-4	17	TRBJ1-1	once	CASSLVGHRLGGTEAFF	TGTGCCAGCAGCTTGGTCGGACACCGACTCGGTGGCACTGAAGCTTTCTTT
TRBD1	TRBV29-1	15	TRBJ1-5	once	CSVATGANSNQPQHF	TGCAGCGTTGCAACAGGGGCAAATAGCAATCAGCCCCAGCATTTT
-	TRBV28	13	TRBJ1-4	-	CASLRREDEKLFF	TGTGCCAGCCTTCGCAGGGAAGACGAAAAACTGTTTTTT
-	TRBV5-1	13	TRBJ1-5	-	CASSFGENQPQHF	TGCGCCAGCAGCTTTGGGGAGAATCAGCCCCAGCATTTT
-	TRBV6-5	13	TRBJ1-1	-	CASSYSGRTEAFF	TGTGCCAGCAGTTACTCAGGGAGGACTGAAGCTTTCTTT
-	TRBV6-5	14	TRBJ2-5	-	CASSYSRRWETQYF	TGTGCCAGCAGTTACTCACGGCGGTGGGAGACCCAGTACTTC
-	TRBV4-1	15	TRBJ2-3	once	CASSQDRGFTDTQYF	TGCGCCAGCAGCCAAGACCGCGGGTTCACAGATACGCAGTATTTT
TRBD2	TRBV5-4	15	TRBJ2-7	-	CASSLPGLAGTEQYF	TGTGCCAGCAGCCTACCGGGACTAGCGGGCACCGAGCAGTACTTC
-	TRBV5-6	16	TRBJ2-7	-	CASSLIGQGYFHEQYF	TGTGCCAGCAGCTTGATAGGCCAGGGGTATTTCCACGAGCAGTACTTC
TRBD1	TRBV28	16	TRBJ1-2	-	CASSLTGTNTLYGYTF	TGTGCCAGCAGCTTGACAGGGACTAATACCCTCTATGGCTACACCTTC
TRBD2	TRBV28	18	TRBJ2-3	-	CASSFMTSGRAFTDTQYF	TGTGCCAGCAGTTTTATGACTAGCGGGAGGGCCTTCACAGATACGCAGTATTTT
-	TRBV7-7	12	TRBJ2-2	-	CASSPRPGELFF	TGTGCCAGCAGCCCACGGCCCGGGGAGCTGTTTTTT
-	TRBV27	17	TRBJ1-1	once	CASSLSRLKRGSTEAFF	TGTGCCAGCAGTTTATCACGCCTTAAGAGGGGGAGCACTGAAGCTTTCTTT
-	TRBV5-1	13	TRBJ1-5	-	CASSLDLNQPQHF	TGCGCCAGCAGCTTGGACCTCAATCAGCCCCAGCATTTT
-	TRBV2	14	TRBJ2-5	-	CASSELTGRETQYF	TGTGCCAGCAGTGAATTGACAGGGAGGGAGACCCAGTACTTC
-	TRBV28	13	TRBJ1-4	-	CASSLFGVEKLFF	TGTGCCAGCAGTTTATTCGGCGTTGAAAAACTGTTTTTT
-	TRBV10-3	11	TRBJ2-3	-	CAIGGTDTQYF	TGTGCCATCGGCGGGACAGATACGCAGTATTTT
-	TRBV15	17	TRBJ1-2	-	CATSRERAGLSIYGYTF	TGTGCCACCAGCAGAGAAAGGGCAGGGTTATCCATCTATGGCTACACCTTC
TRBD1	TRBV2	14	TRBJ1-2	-	CASRPPGGGIGYTF	TGTGCCAGCAGGCCCCCAGGGGGCGGAATTGGCTACACCTTC
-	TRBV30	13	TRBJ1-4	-	CAWSEGENEKLFF	TGTGCCTGGAGTGAGGGTGAGAATGAAAAACTGTTTTTT
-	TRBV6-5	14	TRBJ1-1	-	CASSAGEGITEAFF	TGTGCCAGCAGCGCAGGGGAGGGGATCACTGAAGCTTTCTTT
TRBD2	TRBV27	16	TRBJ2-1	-	CASQGQAGAASGEQFF	TGTGCCAGCCAAGGCCAAGCGGGAGCGGCCTCGGGGGAGCAGTTCTTC
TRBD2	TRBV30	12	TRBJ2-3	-	CGGTSAGYTQYF	TGTGGGGGGACTAGCGCCGGTTATACGCAGTATTTT
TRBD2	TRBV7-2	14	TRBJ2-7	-	CASSRTSNHYEQYF	TGTGCCAGCAGCCGGACTAGCAATCACTACGAGCAGTACTTC
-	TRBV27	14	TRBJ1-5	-	CASTEFGGDQPQHF	TGTGCCAGTACAGAGTTTGGTGGCGATCAGCCCCAGCATTTT
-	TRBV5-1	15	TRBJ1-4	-	CASSLAKGVDEKLFF	TGCGCCAGCAGCTTGGCCAAGGGGGTAGATGAAAAACTGTTTTTT
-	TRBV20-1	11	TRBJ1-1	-	CSARARLGAFF	TGCAGTGCTAGAGCTCGTCTTGGGGCTTTCTTT
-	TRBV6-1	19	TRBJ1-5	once	CASSEYRAGFDGPGWPQHF	TGTGCCAGCAGTGAATATCGGGCTGGATTTGACGGCCCGGGATGGCCCCAGCATTTT
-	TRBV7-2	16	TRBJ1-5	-	CASSLTLVSNNQPQHF	TGTGCCAGCAGCTTAACTTTGGTGAGCAATAATCAGCCCCAGCATTTT
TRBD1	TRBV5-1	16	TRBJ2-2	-	CASSPAPGQGTGELFF	TGCGCCAGCAGCCCCGCGCCGGGACAGGGCACCGGGGAGCTGTTTTTT
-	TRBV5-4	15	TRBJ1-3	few	CASKSGASSGNTIYF	TGTGCCAGCAAATCAGGAGCTAGCTCTGGAAACACCATATATTTT
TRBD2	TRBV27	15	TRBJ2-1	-	CASSSGTSGYNEQFF	TGTGCCAGCAGTTCCGGGACTAGCGGGTACAATGAGCAGTTCTTC
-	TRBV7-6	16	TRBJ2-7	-	CASSPLDRDFSYEQYF	TGTGCCAGCAGCCCTTTAGACAGGGACTTTTCCTACGAGCAGTACTTC
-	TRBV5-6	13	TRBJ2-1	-	CASSLVRTNEQFF	TGTGCCAGCAGCTTGGTCCGAACCAATGAGCAGTTCTTC
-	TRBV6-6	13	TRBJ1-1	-	CASSSRENTEAFF	TGTGCCAGCAGTTCGAGGGAGAACACTGAAGCTTTCTTT
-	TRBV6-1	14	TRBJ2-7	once	CASSLTGTQNEQYF	TGTGCCAGCAGTCTCACCGGGACCCAGAACGAGCAGTACTTC
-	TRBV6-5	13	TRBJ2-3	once	CASSIGSSDTQYF	TGTGCCAGCAGCATAGGGAGTTCGGATACGCAGTATTTT
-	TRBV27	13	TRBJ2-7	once	CASSVGQDYEQYF	TGTGCCAGCAGTGTGGGACAAGACTACGAGCAGTACTTC